A selection of T cell receptor beta chains follows, all from one sample in a study of Graves' ophthalmopathy and Graves' hyperthyroidism. Each CDR3 protein gets one entry after TCRdb re-called the multiplex PCR reads with MiXCR. The sample consists of about 220,000 distinct CDR3 sequences, 20% to 25% of them appearing once. Sequencing was done on a sample of peripheral blood. Source of these receptors: a woman between 45 and 60 years old with Graves' ophthalmopathy. Both conserved end residues are part of each CDR3. Fields, in order: V gene, clone size, J gene, D gene, CDR3 DNA, CDR3 protein. The D gene is left open where the match is weak. Not every row has a clone size; where given, it reads once, few, many or a size class.

v_gene: TRBV30
abundance: .
j_gene: TRBJ2-7
d_gene: TRBD1
CDR3nt: TGTGCCTGGAGTACCGGGACAGGGGCCTACGAGCAGTACTTC
CDR3aa: CAWSTGTGAYEQYF

v_gene: TRBV12-3/TRBV12-4
abundance: many
j_gene: TRBJ1-1
d_gene: .
CDR3nt: TGTGCCAGCAGTTTACTTAGGTGGACTGAAGCTTTCTTT
CDR3aa: CASSLLRWTEAFF

v_gene: TRBV7-2
abundance: many
j_gene: TRBJ1-6
d_gene: TRBD1
CDR3nt: TGTGCCAGCAGCTTAACAGGGGTAGCCTGGGATTCACCCCTCCACTTT
CDR3aa: CASSLTGVAWDSPLHF

v_gene: TRBV5-6
abundance: few
j_gene: TRBJ2-5
d_gene: TRBD2
CDR3nt: TGTGCCAGCAGCTTGATAGCGGGAGCGGAGACCCAGTACTTC
CDR3aa: CASSLIAGAETQYF

v_gene: TRBV19
abundance: many
j_gene: TRBJ2-7
d_gene: TRBD2
CDR3nt: TGTGCCAGTAGTATCGGGGCGGGAGCCTCCTACGAGCAGTACTTC
CDR3aa: CASSIGAGASYEQYF

v_gene: TRBV19
abundance: many
j_gene: TRBJ1-5
d_gene: TRBD1
CDR3nt: TGTGCCAGTAGCACCCCCTCGAATTGGGACAGGGGGACGGGACAGCCCCAGCATTTT
CDR3aa: CASSTPSNWDRGTGQPQHF

v_gene: TRBV11-2
abundance: many
j_gene: TRBJ2-5
d_gene: .
CDR3nt: TGTGCCAGCAGCCCCCAATCCTCCCCCCTATTTAGGACCCAGTACTTC
CDR3aa: CASSPQSSPLFRTQYF

v_gene: TRBV5-1
abundance: many
j_gene: TRBJ2-7
d_gene: TRBD1
CDR3nt: TGCGCCAGCAGCCCGGGTCTTACGACAGGGGACGAGCAGTACTTC
CDR3aa: CASSPGLTTGDEQYF

v_gene: TRBV5-1
abundance: many
j_gene: TRBJ2-7
d_gene: TRBD1
CDR3nt: TGCGCCAGCAGTTCGCGACAGGGAGTTCCCGAGCAGTACTTC
CDR3aa: CASSSRQGVPEQYF

v_gene: TRBV30
abundance: many
j_gene: TRBJ1-1
d_gene: TRBD1
CDR3nt: TGTGCCTGGAGTCCTGGGACAGGGGGCACTGAAGCTTTCTTT
CDR3aa: CAWSPGTGGTEAFF

v_gene: TRBV11-2
abundance: .
j_gene: TRBJ2-7
d_gene: .
CDR3nt: TGTGCCAGCAGTTGGAGTAGCGGAGCCCTCTCCTACGAGCAGTACTTC
CDR3aa: CASSWSSGALSYEQYF

v_gene: TRBV20-1
abundance: .
j_gene: TRBJ1-6
d_gene: .
CDR3nt: TGCAGTGCTGGACAGTTCGTAATTAATTCACCCCTCCACTTT
CDR3aa: CSAGQFVINSPLHF

v_gene: TRBV5-1
abundance: many
j_gene: TRBJ2-7
d_gene: TRBD2
CDR3nt: TGCGCCAGCAGCTTGAGTCTAGCGGGAGTCGCCGAGCAGTACTTC
CDR3aa: CASSLSLAGVAEQYF

v_gene: TRBV11-1
abundance: many
j_gene: TRBJ2-7
d_gene: .
CDR3nt: TGTGCCAGCAGCTTAGCTGGCCCTACAAGCCACTACGAGCAGTACTTC
CDR3aa: CASSLAGPTSHYEQYF

v_gene: TRBV6-1
abundance: many
j_gene: TRBJ2-5
d_gene: .
CDR3nt: TGTGCCAGCAGGTCCCTTCCCCTGTTGCTAGAGACCCAGTACTTC
CDR3aa: CASRSLPLLLETQYF

v_gene: TRBV12-3/TRBV12-4
abundance: once
j_gene: TRBJ1-1
d_gene: .
CDR3nt: TGTGCCAGCAGGGTGCAGATGGGGGCGAACACTGAAGCTTTCTTT
CDR3aa: CASRVQMGANTEAFF

v_gene: TRBV30
abundance: many
j_gene: TRBJ2-7
d_gene: .
CDR3nt: TGTGCCTGGAGGGCTTCGGTCGAGCAGTACTTC
CDR3aa: CAWRASVEQYF

v_gene: TRBV19
abundance: many
j_gene: TRBJ1-5
d_gene: .
CDR3nt: TGTGCCAGTAGTATAGATCCCAGTTGGCAGCCCCAGCATTTT
CDR3aa: CASSIDPSWQPQHF

v_gene: TRBV11-2
abundance: many
j_gene: TRBJ1-2
d_gene: .
CDR3nt: TGTGCCAGCAGCTTAGATTGGTATTCTAACTATGGCTACACCTTC
CDR3aa: CASSLDWYSNYGYTF

v_gene: TRBV27
abundance: many
j_gene: TRBJ2-7
d_gene: TRBD2
CDR3nt: TGTGCCAGCAGTTTAAGGACTAGCGGTTACGAGCAGTACTTC
CDR3aa: CASSLRTSGYEQYF

v_gene: TRBV2
abundance: many
j_gene: TRBJ2-5
d_gene: TRBD1
CDR3nt: TGTGCCAGCAGTGAAGGACAGGGGGTTGGGACCCAGTACTTC
CDR3aa: CASSEGQGVGTQYF

v_gene: TRBV5-1
abundance: many
j_gene: TRBJ2-7
d_gene: .
CDR3nt: TGCGCCAGCAGCTTGGAAGCGGGTTCCTACGAGCAGTACTTC
CDR3aa: CASSLEAGSYEQYF

v_gene: TRBV18
abundance: once
j_gene: TRBJ1-6
d_gene: TRBD1
CDR3nt: TGTGCCAGCTCACCGTCGCCGGGACAGGGGAATTCACCCCTCCACTTT
CDR3aa: CASSPSPGQGNSPLHF

v_gene: TRBV5-1
abundance: .
j_gene: TRBJ1-3
d_gene: .
CDR3nt: TGCGCCAGCAGCTCCGATGGAAACACCATATATTTT
CDR3aa: CASSSDGNTIYF

v_gene: TRBV12-3/TRBV12-4
abundance: .
j_gene: TRBJ1-5
d_gene: TRBD1
CDR3nt: TGTGCCAGCAGTTTTTTCAGGGGGCAAGGGCCCCAGCATTTT
CDR3aa: CASSFFRGQGPQHF

v_gene: TRBV6-9
abundance: many
j_gene: TRBJ2-6
d_gene: TRBD2
CDR3nt: TGTGCCAGCAGTCCCCAATCCACCGGACTAGCGGGAGAGGTTGGGGCCAACGTCCTGACTTTC
CDR3aa: CASSPQSTGLAGEVGANVLTF

v_gene: TRBV12-3/TRBV12-4
abundance: .
j_gene: TRBJ1-1
d_gene: TRBD1
CDR3nt: TGTGCCAGCAGGCCGACAGGGCCCTACACTGAAGCTTTCTTT
CDR3aa: CASRPTGPYTEAFF

v_gene: TRBV30
abundance: few
j_gene: TRBJ1-3
d_gene: .
CDR3nt: TGTGCCTGGAGTGTACGGGTGGGCCGTAACTCTGGAAACACCATATATTTT
CDR3aa: CAWSVRVGRNSGNTIYF

v_gene: TRBV9
abundance: many
j_gene: TRBJ1-1
d_gene: .
CDR3nt: TGTGCCAGCAGCACCCGGACATCGAACACTGAAGCTTTCTTT
CDR3aa: CASSTRTSNTEAFF

v_gene: TRBV12-3/TRBV12-4
abundance: .
j_gene: TRBJ2-7
d_gene: .
CDR3nt: TGTGCCAGCAGGAAGCTCCGGGGCGGTAGGTTGGGCGAGCAGTACTTC
CDR3aa: CASRKLRGGRLGEQYF

v_gene: TRBV15
abundance: .
j_gene: TRBJ2-4
d_gene: .
CDR3nt: TGTGCCACCAGCAAGAAGGGACCAAACATTCAGTACTTC
CDR3aa: CATSKKGPNIQYF

v_gene: TRBV6-5
abundance: many
j_gene: TRBJ2-5
d_gene: TRBD2
CDR3nt: TGTGCCAGCAGTTACCTAGCGGGAGGTGGGGGAGAGACCCAGTACTTC
CDR3aa: CASSYLAGGGGETQYF

v_gene: TRBV7-8
abundance: many
j_gene: TRBJ2-5
d_gene: TRBD2
CDR3nt: TGTGCCAGCAGCTTAAACTTAGCGGGATGGGGGGAGACCCAGTACTTC
CDR3aa: CASSLNLAGWGETQYF

v_gene: TRBV3-1
abundance: many
j_gene: TRBJ1-1
d_gene: .
CDR3nt: TGTGCCAGCAGCCGTCCGGCCAGGGGCAACACTGAAGCTTTCTTT
CDR3aa: CASSRPARGNTEAFF

v_gene: TRBV12-3/TRBV12-4
abundance: .
j_gene: TRBJ1-2
d_gene: .
CDR3nt: TGTGCCAGCAGTTATAGGGGCGGCTATGGCTACATCTTC
CDR3aa: CASSYRGGYGYIF

v_gene: TRBV6-1
abundance: .
j_gene: TRBJ1-5
d_gene: .
CDR3nt: TGTGCCAGCAGTGAAATATCTTGGGGTCAGCCCCAGCATTTT
CDR3aa: CASSEISWGQPQHF

v_gene: TRBV14
abundance: many
j_gene: TRBJ2-7
d_gene: .
CDR3nt: TGTGCCAGCAGCCAAGTGCAGGGTTGGGAGCAGTACTTC
CDR3aa: CASSQVQGWEQYF

v_gene: TRBV9
abundance: many
j_gene: TRBJ1-1
d_gene: .
CDR3nt: TGTGCCAGCAGCGTAGTTCTAACCAGCACTGAAGCTTTCTTT
CDR3aa: CASSVVLTSTEAFF

v_gene: TRBV20-1
abundance: many
j_gene: TRBJ2-5
d_gene: TRBD2
CDR3nt: TGCAGCATCGAAAATACTGGGACTAGCGGCTCCCAAGAGACCCAGTACTTC
CDR3aa: CSIENTGTSGSQETQYF

v_gene: TRBV28
abundance: many
j_gene: TRBJ1-5
d_gene: TRBD1
CDR3nt: TGTGCCAGCCGACAGGGGCGCAAGGGGTATAGCAATCAGCCCCAGCATTTT
CDR3aa: CASRQGRKGYSNQPQHF

v_gene: TRBV28
abundance: .
j_gene: TRBJ2-4
d_gene: .
CDR3nt: TGTGCCAGCAGTCCCAGACAGCTAGCCAAAAACATTCAGTACTTC
CDR3aa: CASSPRQLAKNIQYF

v_gene: TRBV9
abundance: .
j_gene: TRBJ2-2
d_gene: TRBD2
CDR3nt: TGTGCCAGCAGCGCGGGGGGGAGCTACACCGGGGAGCTGTTTTTT
CDR3aa: CASSAGGSYTGELFF

v_gene: TRBV27
abundance: many
j_gene: TRBJ1-6
d_gene: TRBD1
CDR3nt: TGTGCCAGCTGTCCGACAGGGGCACTATATAATTCACCCCTCCACTTT
CDR3aa: CASCPTGALYNSPLHF

v_gene: TRBV25-1
abundance: many
j_gene: TRBJ2-7
d_gene: TRBD1
CDR3nt: TGTGCCAGCAGTGAAAGGGGGCGAAGCTCCTACGAGCAGTACTTC
CDR3aa: CASSERGRSSYEQYF

v_gene: TRBV6-2/TRBV6-3
abundance: .
j_gene: TRBJ2-5
d_gene: .
CDR3nt: TGTGCCAGCAGTTACGTGGCTACTCAAGAGACCCAGTACTTC
CDR3aa: CASSYVATQETQYF

v_gene: TRBV2
abundance: .
j_gene: TRBJ2-2
d_gene: .
CDR3nt: TGTGCCAGCAGAGGATGGCTTGGTGACACCGGGGAGCTGTTTTTT
CDR3aa: CASRGWLGDTGELFF

v_gene: TRBV28
abundance: many
j_gene: TRBJ2-5
d_gene: TRBD2
CDR3nt: TGTGCCAGCAGTTCCCGGACTAGCGGAATTAAAGAGACCCAGTACTTC
CDR3aa: CASSSRTSGIKETQYF

v_gene: TRBV18
abundance: .
j_gene: TRBJ2-7
d_gene: .
CDR3nt: TGTGCCAGCTCACCACCGGGGATGGGATCGGACGAGCAGTACTTC
CDR3aa: CASSPPGMGSDEQYF

v_gene: TRBV24-1
abundance: .
j_gene: TRBJ2-7
d_gene: .
CDR3nt: TGTGCCACCAGTGAAAGGAGGGCCCACGAGCAGTACTTC
CDR3aa: CATSERRAHEQYF

v_gene: TRBV12-3/TRBV12-4
abundance: .
j_gene: TRBJ2-7
d_gene: TRBD2
CDR3nt: TGTGCCAGCAGTTTAGGAGCGGGAGAGGGCTACGAGCAGTACTTC
CDR3aa: CASSLGAGEGYEQYF

v_gene: TRBV5-1
abundance: many
j_gene: TRBJ2-7
d_gene: TRBD1
CDR3nt: TGCGCCAGCAGCGAGGACAGGGGTTCATACGAGCAGTACTTC
CDR3aa: CASSEDRGSYEQYF

v_gene: TRBV11-2
abundance: few
j_gene: TRBJ1-5
d_gene: TRBD1
CDR3nt: TGTGCCAGCAGCCCCACAGGGGTTAGCAATCAGCCCCAGCATTTT
CDR3aa: CASSPTGVSNQPQHF

v_gene: TRBV4-1
abundance: .
j_gene: TRBJ2-7
d_gene: .
CDR3nt: TGCGCCAGCAGCCAAGAAAGGATATCAACCTACGAGCAGTACTTC
CDR3aa: CASSQERISTYEQYF

v_gene: TRBV5-5
abundance: many
j_gene: TRBJ2-4
d_gene: .
CDR3nt: TGTGCCAGCACCCACGTCGGGGGACTAGCCAAAAACATTCAGTACTTC
CDR3aa: CASTHVGGLAKNIQYF

v_gene: TRBV27
abundance: .
j_gene: TRBJ2-5
d_gene: .
CDR3nt: TGTGCCAGCAGTTCGCCAGACGAAGGGGAGACCCAGTACTTC
CDR3aa: CASSSPDEGETQYF

v_gene: TRBV6-1
abundance: many
j_gene: TRBJ1-2
d_gene: TRBD1
CDR3nt: TGTGCCAGCATCGGGACAGGGGCGACTCGCGGCTACACCTTC
CDR3aa: CASIGTGATRGYTF

v_gene: TRBV4-1
abundance: few
j_gene: TRBJ2-7
d_gene: TRBD2
CDR3nt: TGCGCCAGCAGCCAATCCGGGACTAGCGGGGGCGAGCAGTACTTC
CDR3aa: CASSQSGTSGGEQYF

v_gene: TRBV12-3/TRBV12-4
abundance: many
j_gene: TRBJ2-3
d_gene: .
CDR3nt: TGTGCCAGCAGTTTCAGGGTGGGCCCAGATACGCAGTATTTT
CDR3aa: CASSFRVGPDTQYF

v_gene: TRBV27
abundance: many
j_gene: TRBJ1-6
d_gene: .
CDR3nt: TGTGCCAGCAGTTTCCGACAGAATAATTCACCCCTCCACTTT
CDR3aa: CASSFRQNNSPLHF

v_gene: TRBV9
abundance: few
j_gene: TRBJ1-3
d_gene: .
CDR3nt: TGTGCCAGCAGCGTAGTCGGGGACACTGGAAACACCATATATTTT
CDR3aa: CASSVVGDTGNTIYF